Below are 18 T cell receptor beta chains sequenced from a single sample in a study of blood T cell repertoires in COVID-19. Measured with immunoSEQ multiplex PCR; TCRdb has only the in-frame clones, and not every one. This sample carries about 240,000 clones, 70% to 90% of them seen once, and the ten largest clones take about 7.6%. Sequencing was carried out using peripheral blood. The receptors come from a woman aged 70-85 years with active or convalescent COVID-19.

This chain connects TRBV2 to TRBJ1-4, with 7 bases lining up with TRBD1. CDR1 is SNHLY and CDR2 is FYNNEI in the germline V gene. V lost 2 bases to trimming and J lost 10 bases; unmatched junction nucleotides: 13. This CDR3 is 16 amino acids long. The CDR3 protein is CASSEWWTGSLGKLFF. In DNA, the CDR3 is TGTGCCAGCAGTGAATGGTGGACAGGATCGCTGGGAAAACTGTTTTTT.

This sequence joins TRBV6-2 or TRBV6-3 and TRBJ2-1; TRBD2 matches at 9 bases. Germline V gene lookup returns CDR1 MNHEY and CDR2 SVGEGT. Trimming removed 0 bases from V and 8 bases from J; junction bases left unmatched: 5. This CDR3 contains 15 residues. The CDR3 here is CASSYSNLAGYEQFF. Written as DNA, the CDR3 is TGTGCCAGCAGTTACTCGAACCTAGCGGGGTATGAGCAGTTCTTC.

The V call is TRBV7-6, the J call TRBJ1-2; no clear D gene. The ends were cut back, 5 bases at V and 5 bases at J, with 12 bases in the middle. The CDR3 spans 13 residues. Germline V lookup: CDR1 SGHVS, CDR2 FNYEAQ. The CDR3 nucleotides read TGTGCCAGCAGCCGTGACACCTTATATGGCTACACCTTC. The encoded protein is CASSRDTLYGYTF.

The CDR3 sequence: CASSSPSTDEQFF. CDR3 bases: TGTGCCAGCAGCTCTCCCTCTACAGATGAGCAGTTCTTC. J is TRBJ2-1 and V is TRBV11-3; D gene uncertain. Trimming shortened V by 4 bases and J by 8 bases, and 12 bases separated the two germline ends. The length of the CDR3 is 13 residues. Per the germline V gene, CDR1 is SGHNT and CDR2 is YENEEA. Complete variable domain (other parts from reference TRBV11-3 and TRBJ2-1): EAGVVQSPRYKIIEKKQPVAFWCNPISGHNTLYWYLQNLGQGPELLIRYENEEAVDDSQLPKDRFSAERLKGVDSTLKIQPAELGDSAVYLCASSSPSTDEQFFGPGTRLTVL.

This chain uses TRBV6-1 with TRBJ1-6; D unresolved. Trimming left V 2 bases short and J 10 bases short, with 15 bases between. This CDR3 region has 15 residues. The germline gives CDR1 MNHNS, CDR2 SASEGT. CDR3 bases: TGTGCCAGCAGTGAACTTCGGGAGTTTAGATCACCCCTCCACTTT. Translation: CASSELREFRSPLHF.

This clone was detected only a few times. The genes are TRBV9 and TRBJ2-2, with unresolved D. The CDR3 totals 13 residues. Trimming removed 5 bases from V and 6 bases from J, with 11 bases in between. Germline CDR1 reads SGDLS; CDR2 reads YYNGEE. CDR3 bases: TGTGCCAGCAGTCATGCGCCGGCCGGGGAGCTGTTTTTT. It codes for CASSHAPAGELFF. The whole variable domain, remainder taken from reference TRBV9 and TRBJ2-2, is DSGVTQTPKHLITATGQRVTLRCSPRSGDLSVYWYQQSLDQGLQFLIQYYNGEERAKGNILERFSAQQFPDLHSELNLSSLELGDSALYFCASSHAPAGELFFGEGSRLTVL.

V usage is TRBV19 and J usage is TRBJ1-1; D gene ambiguous. V gave up 3 bases and J gave up 5 bases, with 22 bases separating them. Germline-derived CDR1 and CDR2 are LNHDA and SQIVND (reference sequence). The CDR3 length is 17 residues. In DNA form, the CDR3 reads TGTGCCAGTAGTATGTCCGGGAACCGAAGATCGGGAACTGAAGCTTTCTTT. Translation gives CASSMSGNRRSGTEAFF. Together with reference TRBV19 and TRBJ1-1, the CDR3 gives the full variable domain: DGGITQSPKYLFRKEGQNVTLSCEQNLNHDAMYWYRQDPGQGLRLIYYSQIVNDFQKGDIAEGYSVSREKKESFPLTVTSAQKNPTAFYLCASSMSGNRRSGTEAFFGQGTRLTVV.

This clone has just one count. The rearrangement joins TRBV7-9 to TRBJ1-1; no clear D gene. The ends were cut back, 4 bases at V and 0 bases at J, with 12 bases in the middle. In germline, CDR1 is SEHNR, CDR2 FQNEAQ (reference sequence). This CDR3 has 15 residues. In nucleotides, the CDR3 is TGTGCCAGCAGCTCCACGTTGGGCCTGAACACTGAAGCTTTCTTT. Translation: CASSSTLGLNTEAFF.

The V and J genes are TRBV5-1 and TRBJ2-3, with TRBD2 identical over 11 bases. This CDR3 has 14 residues. Germline loops: CDR1 SGHRS, CDR2 YFSETQ. The V segment lost 7 bases and the J segment 1 base; nucleotides outside the gene matches: 2. The CDR3: CASQTSGGTDTQYF. The CDR3 DNA follows: TGCGCCAGCCAGACTAGCGGGGGCACAGATACGCAGTATTTT.

Points on this clone: One end of the junction varies from germline; a read error may be responsible. The chain recombines TRBV5-4 with TRBJ2-7, with 8 positions matching TRBD2. The CDR3 sequence is 9 residues long. Germline-derived CDR1 and CDR2 are SGHNT and YYREEE (reference sequence). The CDR3 DNA follows: TGTGCCAGCAGGGGGACTAGTAACTTC. It codes for CASRGTSNF.

The chain carries TRBV18 and TRBJ1-6; D remains ambiguous. CDR3 size: 15 residues. Germline-derived CDR1 and CDR2 are KGHSH and LQKENI. The V and J ends lost 4 bases and 4 bases respectively, with 11 bases between them. Here the CDR3 reads CASSREVPYNSPLHF. The CDR3 region has the DNA TGTGCCAGCTCACGTGAGGTTCCGTATAATTCACCCCTCCACTTT.

The chain carries TRBV5-6 and TRBJ2-7; no firm D call. Trimming pared 7 bases from V and 1 base from J, leaving 6 bases between. The CDR3 extends over 11 amino acids. Germline CDR1 SGHDT, CDR2 YYEEEE. The CDR3 nucleotides are TGTGCCAGCCCTCGGTCCTACGAGCAGTACTTC. Translation: CASPRSYEQYF.

The CDR3 here is CASRGTGANENIQYF. The DNA of the CDR3 is TGTGCCAGCAGAGGGACAGGGGCAAACGAAAACATTCAGTACTTC. The chain uses TRBV6-5 and TRBJ2-4; 10 bases agree with TRBD1. The CDR3 extends over 15 amino acids. V dropped 6 bases and J dropped 5; count of bases not matched to a gene: 7. From germline, CDR1 is MNHEY and CDR2 SVGAGI.

CDR3 sequence reads: CASSQGQDYGYTF. The CDR3 DNA is TGCGCCAGCAGCCAGGGACAGGACTATGGCTACACCTTC. This rearrangement joins TRBV4-3 to TRBJ1-2; 8 bases match TRBD1. Trimming removed 3 bases from V and 3 bases from J; junction bases left unmatched: 0. Germline CDR1 is LGHNA and CDR2 is YSLEER. This CDR3 region has 13 residues.

The chain is built from TRBV18 and TRBJ2-1, with D perhaps matching TRBD1 (5 bases). V lost 4 bases and J lost 5, with 12 bases in between. Germline V gives CDR1 KGHSH, CDR2 LQKENI. This CDR3 is built from 14 residues. This CDR3 reads CASSRTTGDNEQFF. The CDR3 coding sequence is TGTGCCAGCTCACGGACCACAGGCGACAATGAGCAGTTCTTC.

J is TRBJ1-4 and V is TRBV10-3; D not resolved. This CDR3 is built from 16 residues. Looked up from germline, CDR1 is ENHRY and CDR2 is SYGVKD. The germline V and J ends were trimmed by 5 bases and 3 bases, with 16 bases remaining between them. The CDR3 DNA is TGTGCCATCAGTCTTCCGACCCGGGTCCCTAATGAAAAACTGTTTTTT. It is translated as CAISLPTRVPNEKLFF.

The chain joins TRBV5-1 to TRBJ1-1; D not certain. The CDR3 sequence is 13 residues long. Germline CDR1 SGHRS, CDR2 YFSETQ. The germline V and J ends were trimmed by 0 bases and 5 bases, with 8 bases remaining between them. The DNA for the CDR3 is TGCGCCAGCAGCTTGGCAGCGGGGACTGAAGCTTTCTTT. Amino acid sequence: CASSLAAGTEAFF.

This CDR3 reads CASSFGGASLSGYTF. As DNA, the CDR3 is TGCGCCAGCAGCTTCGGGGGGGCCAGTCTAAGCGGCTACACCTTC. The chain has TRBV5-1 and TRBJ1-2, with a possible D match to TRBD1 (6 bases). Germline V gene data show CDR1 as SGHRS and CDR2 as YFSETQ. The CDR3 runs 15 residues. V was pared by 2 bases and J by 8 bases, with 19 bases between. Filled out from reference TRBV5-1 and TRBJ1-2, the complete variable domain reads KAGVTQTPRYLIKTRGQQVTLSCSPISGHRSVSWYQQTPGQGLQFLFEYFSETQRNKGNFPGRFSGRQFSNSRSEMNVSTLELGDSALYLCASSFGGASLSGYTFGSGTRLTVV.